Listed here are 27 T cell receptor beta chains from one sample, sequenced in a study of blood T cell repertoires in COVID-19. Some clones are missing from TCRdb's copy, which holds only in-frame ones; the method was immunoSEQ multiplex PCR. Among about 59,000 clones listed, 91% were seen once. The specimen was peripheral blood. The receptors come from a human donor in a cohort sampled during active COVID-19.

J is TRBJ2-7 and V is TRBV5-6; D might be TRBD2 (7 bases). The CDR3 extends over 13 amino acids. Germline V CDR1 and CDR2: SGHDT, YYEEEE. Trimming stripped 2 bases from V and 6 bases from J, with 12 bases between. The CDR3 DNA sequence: TGTGCCAGCAGCTTTTGGGGGGGCTTCGAGCAGTACTTC. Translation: CASSFWGGFEQYF.

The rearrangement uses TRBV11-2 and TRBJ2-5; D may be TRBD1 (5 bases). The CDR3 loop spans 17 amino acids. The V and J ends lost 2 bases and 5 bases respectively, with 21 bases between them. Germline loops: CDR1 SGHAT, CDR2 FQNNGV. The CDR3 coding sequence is TGTGCCAGCAGCTTACTAGTCTCGACAGCCGCAAGGGAGACCCAGTACTTC. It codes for CASSLLVSTAARETQYF.

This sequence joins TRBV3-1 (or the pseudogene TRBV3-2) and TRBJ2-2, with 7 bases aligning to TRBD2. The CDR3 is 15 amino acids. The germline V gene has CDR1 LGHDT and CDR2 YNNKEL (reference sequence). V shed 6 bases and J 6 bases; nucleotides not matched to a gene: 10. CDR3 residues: CASRQRGGSPGELFF. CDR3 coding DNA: TGTGCCAGCAGGCAACGGGGCGGGAGCCCCGGGGAGCTGTTTTTT.

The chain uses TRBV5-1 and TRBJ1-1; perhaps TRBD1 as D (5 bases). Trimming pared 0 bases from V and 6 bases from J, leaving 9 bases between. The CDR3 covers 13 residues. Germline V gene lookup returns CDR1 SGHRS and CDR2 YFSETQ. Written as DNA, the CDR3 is TGCGCCAGCAGCTTGGCGGCAGGGTCTGAAGCTTTCTTT. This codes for CASSLAAGSEAFF. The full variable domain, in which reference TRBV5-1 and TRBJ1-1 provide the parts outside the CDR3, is KAGVTQTPRYLIKTRGQQVTLSCSPISGHRSVSWYQQTPGQGLQFLFEYFSETQRNKGNFPGRFSGRQFSNSRSEMNVSTLELGDSALYLCASSLAAGSEAFFGQGTRLTVV.

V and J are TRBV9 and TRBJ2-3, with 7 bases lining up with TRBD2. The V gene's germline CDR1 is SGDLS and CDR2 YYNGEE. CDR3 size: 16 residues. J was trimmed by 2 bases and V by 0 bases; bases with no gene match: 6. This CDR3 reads CASSVGLAVLTDTQYF. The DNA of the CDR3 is TGTGCCAGCAGCGTAGGCCTAGCGGTACTCACAGATACGCAGTATTTT.

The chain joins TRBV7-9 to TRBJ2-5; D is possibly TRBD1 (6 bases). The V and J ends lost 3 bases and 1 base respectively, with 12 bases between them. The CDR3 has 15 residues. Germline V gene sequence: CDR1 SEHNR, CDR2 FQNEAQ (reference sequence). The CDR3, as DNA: TGTGCCAGCAGCTTTTCCGACAGGAGCCAAGAGACCCAGTACTTC. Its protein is CASSFSDRSQETQYF. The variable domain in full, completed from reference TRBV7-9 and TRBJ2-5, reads DTGVSQNPRHKITKRGQNVTFRCDPISEHNRLYWYRQTLGQGPEFLTYFQNEAQLEKSRLLSDRFSAERPKGSFSTLEIQRTEQGDSAMYLCASSFSDRSQETQYFGPGTRLLVL.

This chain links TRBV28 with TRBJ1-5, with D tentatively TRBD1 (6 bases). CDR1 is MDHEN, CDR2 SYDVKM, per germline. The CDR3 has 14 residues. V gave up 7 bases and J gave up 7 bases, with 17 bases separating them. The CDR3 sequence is CASIHTGLRQPQHF. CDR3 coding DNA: TGTGCCAGCATCCATACAGGGTTGAGGCAGCCCCAGCATTTT.

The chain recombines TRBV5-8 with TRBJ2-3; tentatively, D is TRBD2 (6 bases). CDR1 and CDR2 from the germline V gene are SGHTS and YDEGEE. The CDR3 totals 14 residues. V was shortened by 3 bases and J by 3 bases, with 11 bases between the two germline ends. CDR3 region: CASSYGTQTDTQYF. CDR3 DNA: TGTGCCAGCAGCTACGGGACTCAGACAGATACGCAGTATTTT.

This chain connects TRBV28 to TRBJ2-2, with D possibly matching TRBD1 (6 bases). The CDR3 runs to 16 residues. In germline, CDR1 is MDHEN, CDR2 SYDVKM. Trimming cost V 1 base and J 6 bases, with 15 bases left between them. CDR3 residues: CASSLLGTYPAGELFF. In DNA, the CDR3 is TGTGCCAGCAGTTTATTGGGGACATATCCAGCCGGGGAGCTGTTTTTT.

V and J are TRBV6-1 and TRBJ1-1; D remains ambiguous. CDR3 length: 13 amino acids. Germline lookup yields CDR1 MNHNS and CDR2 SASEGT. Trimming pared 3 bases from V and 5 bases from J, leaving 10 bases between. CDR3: CASSEGRGTEAFF. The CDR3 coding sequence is TGTGCCAGCAGTGAGGGTCGGGGTACTGAAGCTTTCTTT.

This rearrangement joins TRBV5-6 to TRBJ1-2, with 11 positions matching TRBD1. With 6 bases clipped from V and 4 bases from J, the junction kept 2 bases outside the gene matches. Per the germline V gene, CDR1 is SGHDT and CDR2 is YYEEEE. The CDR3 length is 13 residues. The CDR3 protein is CASMGTGGYGYTF. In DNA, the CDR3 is TGTGCCAGCATGGGGACAGGGGGCTATGGCTACACCTTC. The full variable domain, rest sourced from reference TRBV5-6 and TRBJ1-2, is DAGVTQSPTHLIKTRGQQVTLRCSPKSGHDTVSWYQQALGQGPQFIFQYYEEEERQRGNFPDRFSGHQFPNYSSELNVNALLLGDSALYLCASMGTGGYGYTFGSGTRLTVV.

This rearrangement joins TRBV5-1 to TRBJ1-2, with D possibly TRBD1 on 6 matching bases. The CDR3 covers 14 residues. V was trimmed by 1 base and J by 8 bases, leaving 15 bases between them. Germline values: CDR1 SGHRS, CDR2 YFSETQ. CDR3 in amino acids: CASSLTNDRRGYTF. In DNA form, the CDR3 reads TGCGCCAGCAGCTTGACGAATGACAGGCGAGGCTACACCTTC.

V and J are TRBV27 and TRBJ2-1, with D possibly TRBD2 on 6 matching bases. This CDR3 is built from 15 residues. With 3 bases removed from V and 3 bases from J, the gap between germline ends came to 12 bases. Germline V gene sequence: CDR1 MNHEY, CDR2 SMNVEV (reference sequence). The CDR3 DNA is TGTGCCAGCAGTTTGTCCCGGGACTTCTACAATGAGCAGTTCTTC. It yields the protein CASSLSRDFYNEQFF.

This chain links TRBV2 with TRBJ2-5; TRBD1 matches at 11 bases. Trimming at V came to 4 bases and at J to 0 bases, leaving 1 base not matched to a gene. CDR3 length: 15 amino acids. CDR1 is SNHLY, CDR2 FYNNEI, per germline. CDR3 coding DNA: TGTGCCAGCAGTGGGACAGGGGGCAACCAAGAGACCCAGTACTTC. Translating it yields CASSGTGGNQETQYF.

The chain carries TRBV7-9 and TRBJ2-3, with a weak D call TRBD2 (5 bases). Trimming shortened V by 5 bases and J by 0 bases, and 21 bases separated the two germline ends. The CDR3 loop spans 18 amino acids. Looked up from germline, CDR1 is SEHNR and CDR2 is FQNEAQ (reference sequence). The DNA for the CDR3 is TGTGCCAGCAGCCAAGGCGTACTAGTCCAGTCGAGCACAGATACGCAGTATTTT. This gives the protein CASSQGVLVQSSTDTQYF.

CDR3 loop: CASSVAWGPDTQYF. CDR3 DNA: TGTGCCAGCAGCGTAGCTTGGGGCCCAGATACGCAGTATTTT. The rearrangement links TRBV9 to TRBJ2-3, with TRBD1 as a possible D gene (5 bases). Germline CDR1 SGDLS, CDR2 YYNGEE. The CDR3 is 14 residues long. Trimming shortened V by 0 bases and J by 4 bases, and 9 bases separated the two germline ends.

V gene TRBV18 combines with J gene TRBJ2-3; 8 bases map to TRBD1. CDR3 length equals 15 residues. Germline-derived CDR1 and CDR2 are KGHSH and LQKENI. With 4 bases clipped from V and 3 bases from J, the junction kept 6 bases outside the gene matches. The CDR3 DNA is TGTGCCAGCTCACTCCGACGGACAGGGACAGATACGCAGTATTTT. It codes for CASSLRRTGTDTQYF.

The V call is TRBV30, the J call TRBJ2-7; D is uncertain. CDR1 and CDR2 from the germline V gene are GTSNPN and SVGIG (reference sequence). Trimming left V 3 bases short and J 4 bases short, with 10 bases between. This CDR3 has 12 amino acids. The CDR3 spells CAWRTTIYEQYF. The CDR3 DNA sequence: TGTGCCTGGAGGACCACTATATACGAGCAGTACTTC.

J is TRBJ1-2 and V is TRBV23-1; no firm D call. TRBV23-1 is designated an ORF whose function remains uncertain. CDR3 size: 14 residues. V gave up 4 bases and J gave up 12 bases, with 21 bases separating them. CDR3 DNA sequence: TGCGCCAGCAGTCCCTCCCCGTCCGAAGTTTGGCACACCTTC. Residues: CASSPSPSEVWHTF.

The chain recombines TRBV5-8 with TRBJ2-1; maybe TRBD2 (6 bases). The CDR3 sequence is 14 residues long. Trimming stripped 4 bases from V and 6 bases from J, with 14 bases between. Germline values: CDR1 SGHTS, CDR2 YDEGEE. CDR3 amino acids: CASSLRDSPNEQFF. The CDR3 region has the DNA TGTGCCAGCAGCCTCCGGGACTCCCCCAATGAGCAGTTCTTC.

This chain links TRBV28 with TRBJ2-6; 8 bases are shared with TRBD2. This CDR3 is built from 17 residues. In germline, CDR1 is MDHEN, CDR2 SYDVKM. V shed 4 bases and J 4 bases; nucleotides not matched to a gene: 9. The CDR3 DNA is TGTGCCAGCAGTTGGCGGGAGGCCCTTGGGGGGGCCAACGTCCTGACTTTC. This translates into CASSWREALGGANVLTF.

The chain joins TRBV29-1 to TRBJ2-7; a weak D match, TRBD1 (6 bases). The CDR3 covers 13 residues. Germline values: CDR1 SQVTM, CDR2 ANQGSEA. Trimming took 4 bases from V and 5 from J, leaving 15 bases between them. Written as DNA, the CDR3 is TGCAGCGTTGGAATAACAGGGAACCACGAGCAGTACTTC. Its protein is CSVGITGNHEQYF.

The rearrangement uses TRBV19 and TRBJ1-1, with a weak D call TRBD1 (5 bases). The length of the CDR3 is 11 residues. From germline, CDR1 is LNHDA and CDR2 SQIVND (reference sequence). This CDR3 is CGYRRNTEAFF. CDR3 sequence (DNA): TGTGGTTACAGGAGGAACACTGAAGCTTTCTTT.

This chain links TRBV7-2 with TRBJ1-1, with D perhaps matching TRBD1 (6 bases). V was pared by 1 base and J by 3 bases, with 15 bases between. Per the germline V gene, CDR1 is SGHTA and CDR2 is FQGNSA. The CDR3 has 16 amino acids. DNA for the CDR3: TGTGCCAGCAGCTTAGGGGCCCAACAGGGTCACACTGAAGCTTTCTTT. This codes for CASSLGAQQGHTEAFF.

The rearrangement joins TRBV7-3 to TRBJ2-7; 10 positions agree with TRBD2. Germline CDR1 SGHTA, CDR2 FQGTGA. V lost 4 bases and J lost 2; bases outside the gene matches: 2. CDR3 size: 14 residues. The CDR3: CASSWTSGTYEQYF. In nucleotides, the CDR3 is TGTGCCAGCAGCTGGACTAGCGGAACCTACGAGCAGTACTTC.

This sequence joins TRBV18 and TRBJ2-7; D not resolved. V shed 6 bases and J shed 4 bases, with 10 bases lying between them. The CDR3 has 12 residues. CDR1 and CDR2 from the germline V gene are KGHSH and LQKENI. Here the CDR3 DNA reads TGTGCCAGCTCCTCTCGGGTGTACGAGCAGTACTTC. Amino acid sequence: CASSSRVYEQYF.

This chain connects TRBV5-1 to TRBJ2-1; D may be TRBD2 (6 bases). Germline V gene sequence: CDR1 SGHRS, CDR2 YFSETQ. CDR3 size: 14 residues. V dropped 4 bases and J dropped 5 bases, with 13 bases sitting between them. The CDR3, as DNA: TGCGCCAGCAGCCTCACACTAGCCAACAATGAGCAGTTCTTC. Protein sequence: CASSLTLANNEQFF. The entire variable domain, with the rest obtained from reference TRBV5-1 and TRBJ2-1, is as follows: KAGVTQTPRYLIKTRGQQVTLSCSPISGHRSVSWYQQTPGQGLQFLFEYFSETQRNKGNFPGRFSGRQFSNSRSEMNVSTLELGDSALYLCASSLTLANNEQFFGPGTRLTVL.